A selection of T cell receptor beta chains follows, all from one sample in a study of cytomegalovirus exposure and HLA in healthy donors. Using immunoSEQ multiplex PCR, the repertoire was profiled, and TCRdb retains in-frame clones only, with some absent. Counted here are about 160,000 clones, approximately 75% occurring once; the ten biggest clones make up about 1.9%. The sample was PBMCs. These receptors all stem from a young woman in good health and CMV-seronegative. Each CDR3 is given with its conserved first and last residue. Each record gives: V gene, D gene, J gene, clone size, CDR3 protein, CDR3 DNA. D genes are given only for firm matches. Clone size, where shown, is once, few, many, or a class for clones that have expanded.

>TRBV28|.|TRBJ1-5|once
CASSPPGVDQPQHF
TGTGCCAGCAGTCCTCCCGGGGTCGATCAGCCCCAGCATTTT
>TRBV25-1|.|TRBJ2-5|.
CASSSGLRETQYF
TGTGCCAGCAGTTCCGGGTTACGGGAGACCCAGTACTTC
>TRBV7-3|TRBD1|TRBJ2-1|.
CASSPQGQGFAEQFF
TGTGCCAGCAGCCCGCAGGGACAGGGATTTGCTGAGCAGTTCTTC
>TRBV29-1|.|TRBJ2-1|.
CSVDGPGVSNEQFF
TGCAGCGTTGACGGTCCAGGGGTTAGCAATGAGCAGTTCTTC
>TRBV18|.|TRBJ2-1|.
CASSLENEQFF
TGTGCCAGCTCGCTGGAGAATGAGCAGTTCTTC
>TRBV5-1|TRBD2|TRBJ2-7|.
CASSPMGSGRTYEQYF
TGCGCCAGCAGCCCAATGGGGAGCGGGAGAACCTACGAGCAGTACTTC
>TRBV7-9|.|TRBJ1-2|once
CASSSTLSTGKYGYTF
TGTGCCAGCAGCTCCACCCTAAGTACAGGGAAGTATGGCTACACCTTC
>TRBV5-1|TRBD1|TRBJ1-1|.
CASSLEGGLSNTEAFF
TGCGCCAGCAGCTTGGAAGGGGGCCTTTCGAACACTGAAGCTTTCTTT
>TRBV28|.|TRBJ1-5|.
CASRVHSNQPQHF
TGTGCCAGCAGAGTACATAGCAATCAGCCCCAGCATTTT
>TRBV12-5|.|TRBJ1-2|.
CASCIQADYGYTF
TGTGCTAGTTGTATCCAGGCTGACTATGGCTACACCTTC
>TRBV5-1|.|TRBJ2-1|.
CASSMNTVVLDEQFF
TGCGCCAGCAGCATGAATACCGTAGTTCTGGATGAGCAGTTCTTC
>TRBV4-1|.|TRBJ1-5|few
CASSQIQAYSNQPQHF
TGCGCCAGCAGCCAAATACAGGCCTATAGCAATCAGCCCCAGCATTTT
>TRBV10-2|.|TRBJ2-7|.
CASSVPGKHYEQYF
TGCGCCAGCAGTGTTCCAGGGAAACACTACGAGCAGTACTTC
>TRBV7-9|.|TRBJ1-5|.
CASSLGQSNQPQHF
TGTGCCAGCAGCTTAGGGCAGTCTAATCAGCCCCAGCATTTT
>TRBV6-5|.|TRBJ2-5|.
CASSSSTGRQETQYF
.
>TRBV28|.|TRBJ2-7|once
CASSLFNFGHEQYF
TGTGCCAGCAGTTTATTTAACTTTGGGCACGAGCAGTACTTC
>TRBV2|TRBD1|TRBJ2-7|.
CASKDRQGPSYEQYF
TGTGCCAGCAAGGATCGACAGGGGCCTTCCTACGAGCAGTACTTC
>TRBV5-6|TRBD1|TRBJ1-2|.
CASRQTQGEDYGYTF
TGTGCCAGCAGACAAACTCAGGGGGAGGACTATGGCTACACCTTC
>TRBV11-1|TRBD1|TRBJ2-7|.
CASSFSGGRYEQYF
TGTGCCAGCAGCTTTTCAGGGGGACGTTACGAGCAGTACTTC